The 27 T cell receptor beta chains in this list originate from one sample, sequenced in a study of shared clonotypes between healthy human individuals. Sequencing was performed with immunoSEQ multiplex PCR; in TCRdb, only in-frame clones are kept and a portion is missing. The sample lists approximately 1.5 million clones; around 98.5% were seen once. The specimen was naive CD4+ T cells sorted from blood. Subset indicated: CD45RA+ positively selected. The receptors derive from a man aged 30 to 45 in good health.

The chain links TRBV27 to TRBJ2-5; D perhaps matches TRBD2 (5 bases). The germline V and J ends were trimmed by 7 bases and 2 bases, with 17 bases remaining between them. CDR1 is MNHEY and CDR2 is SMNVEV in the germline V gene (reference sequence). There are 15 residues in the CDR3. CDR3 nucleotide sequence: TGTGCCAGCACCCATTGGGCTAGCAGTCAAGAGACCCAGTACTTC. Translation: CASTHWASSQETQYF.

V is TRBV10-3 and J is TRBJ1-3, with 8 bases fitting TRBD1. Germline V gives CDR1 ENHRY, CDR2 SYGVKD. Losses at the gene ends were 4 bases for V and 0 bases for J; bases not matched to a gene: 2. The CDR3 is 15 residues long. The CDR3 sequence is CAISGQGISGNTIYF. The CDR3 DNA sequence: TGTGCCATCAGTGGACAGGGGATCTCTGGAAACACCATATATTTT.

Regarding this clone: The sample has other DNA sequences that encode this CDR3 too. In DNA, the CDR3 is TGCGCCAGCAGCCTGGGGGCGTCTGGGGCCAACGTCCTGACTTTC. It is translated as CASSLGASGANVLTF. The chain carries TRBV5-1 and TRBJ2-6, with D maybe TRBD1 (6 bases). The length of the CDR3 is 15 residues. The germline V and J ends were trimmed by 4 bases and 1 base, with 9 bases remaining between them. CDR1 is SGHRS and CDR2 is YFSETQ in the germline V gene. The full variable domain, completed using reference TRBV5-1 and TRBJ2-6, is KAGVTQTPRYLIKTRGQQVTLSCSPISGHRSVSWYQQTPGQGLQFLFEYFSETQRNKGNFPGRFSGRQFSNSRSEMNVSTLELGDSALYLCASSLGASGANVLTFGAGSRLTVL.

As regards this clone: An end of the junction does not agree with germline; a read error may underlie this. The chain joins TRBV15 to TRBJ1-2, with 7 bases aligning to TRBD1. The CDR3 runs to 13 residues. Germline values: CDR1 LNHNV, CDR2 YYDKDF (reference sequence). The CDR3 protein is CATSREVGGQDDF. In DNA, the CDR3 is TGTGCCACCAGCAGAGAAGTAGGAGGACAGGACGACTTC.

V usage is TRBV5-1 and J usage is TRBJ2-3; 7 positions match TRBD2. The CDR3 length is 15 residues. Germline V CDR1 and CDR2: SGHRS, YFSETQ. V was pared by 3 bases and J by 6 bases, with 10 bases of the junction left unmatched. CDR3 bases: TGCGCCAGCAGCTATACTAGCGCTCTGCGGGATACGCAGTATTTT. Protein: CASSYTSALRDTQYF.

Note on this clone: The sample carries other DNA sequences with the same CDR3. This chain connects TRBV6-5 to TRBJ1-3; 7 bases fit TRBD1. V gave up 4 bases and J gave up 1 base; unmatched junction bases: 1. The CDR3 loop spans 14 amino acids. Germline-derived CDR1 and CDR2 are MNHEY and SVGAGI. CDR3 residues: CASSSTGSGNTIYF. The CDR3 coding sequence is TGTGCCAGCAGTTCGACAGGGTCTGGAAACACCATATATTTT.

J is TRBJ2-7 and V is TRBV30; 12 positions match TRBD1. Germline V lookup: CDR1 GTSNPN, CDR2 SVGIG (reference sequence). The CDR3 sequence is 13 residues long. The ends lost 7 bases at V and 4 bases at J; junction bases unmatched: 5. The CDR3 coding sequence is TGTGCCTCGTTGGGACAGGGGGCTTACGAGCAGTACTTC. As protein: CASLGQGAYEQYF.

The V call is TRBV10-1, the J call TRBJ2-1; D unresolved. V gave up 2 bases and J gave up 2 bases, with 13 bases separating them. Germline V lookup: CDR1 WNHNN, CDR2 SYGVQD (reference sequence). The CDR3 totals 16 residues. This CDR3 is CASSEVRLITYNEQFF. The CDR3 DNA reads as TGCGCCAGCAGTGAGGTCCGTCTTATTACCTACAATGAGCAGTTCTTC.

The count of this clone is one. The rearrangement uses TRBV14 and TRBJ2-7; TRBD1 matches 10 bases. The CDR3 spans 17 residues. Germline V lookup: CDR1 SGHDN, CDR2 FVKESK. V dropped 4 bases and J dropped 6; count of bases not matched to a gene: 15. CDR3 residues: CASSPLGQGVFPSEQYF. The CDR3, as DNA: TGTGCCAGCAGCCCGCTAGGACAGGGGGTTTTCCCTTCCGAGCAGTACTTC.

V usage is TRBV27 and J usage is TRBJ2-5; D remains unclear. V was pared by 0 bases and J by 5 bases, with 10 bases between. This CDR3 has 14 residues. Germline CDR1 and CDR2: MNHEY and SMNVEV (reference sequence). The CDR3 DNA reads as TGTGCCAGCAGTTTATCGGCTAGTTCGGAGACCCAGTACTTC. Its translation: CASSLSASSETQYF.

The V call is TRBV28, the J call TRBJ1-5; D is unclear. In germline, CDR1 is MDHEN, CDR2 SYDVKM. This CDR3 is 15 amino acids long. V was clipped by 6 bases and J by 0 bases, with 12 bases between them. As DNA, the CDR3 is TGTGCCAGCAGACCTGGACCCTATAGCAATCAGCCCCAGCATTTT. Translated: CASRPGPYSNQPQHF.

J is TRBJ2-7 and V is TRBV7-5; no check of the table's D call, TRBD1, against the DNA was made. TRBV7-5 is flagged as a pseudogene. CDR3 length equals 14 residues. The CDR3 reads CARSPRTGRYEQYF. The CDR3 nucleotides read TGTGCCAGAAGCCCTAGGACAGGGCGGTACGAGCAGTACTTC.

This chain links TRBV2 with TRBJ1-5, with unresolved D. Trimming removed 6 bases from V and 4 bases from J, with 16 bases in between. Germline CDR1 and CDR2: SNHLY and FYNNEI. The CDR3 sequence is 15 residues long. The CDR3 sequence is CASSPEVVGNQPQHF. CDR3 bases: TGTGCCAGCAGCCCTGAGGTAGTAGGGAATCAGCCCCAGCATTTT.

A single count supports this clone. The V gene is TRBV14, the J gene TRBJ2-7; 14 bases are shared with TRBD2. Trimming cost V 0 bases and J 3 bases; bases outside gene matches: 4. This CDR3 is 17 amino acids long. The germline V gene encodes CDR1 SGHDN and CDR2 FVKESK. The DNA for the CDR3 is TGTGCCAGCAGCCAAGAATGGGGACTAGCGGGAGACTACGAGCAGTACTTC. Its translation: CASSQEWGLAGDYEQYF. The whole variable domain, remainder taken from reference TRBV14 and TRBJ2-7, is EAGVTQFPSHSVIEKGQTVTLRCDPISGHDNLYWYRRVMGKEIKFLLHFVKESKQDESGMPNNRFLAERTGGTYSTLKVQPAELEDSGVYFCASSQEWGLAGDYEQYFGPGTRLTVT.

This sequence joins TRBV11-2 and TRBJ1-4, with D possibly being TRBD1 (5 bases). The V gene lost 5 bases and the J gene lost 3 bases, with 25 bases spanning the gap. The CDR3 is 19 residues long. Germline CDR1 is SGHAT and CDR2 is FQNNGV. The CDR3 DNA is TGTGCCAGCAGCCGAACTGGGACGGGCTTTCGGAGCGCTAATGAAAAACTGTTTTTT. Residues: CASSRTGTGFRSANEKLFF.

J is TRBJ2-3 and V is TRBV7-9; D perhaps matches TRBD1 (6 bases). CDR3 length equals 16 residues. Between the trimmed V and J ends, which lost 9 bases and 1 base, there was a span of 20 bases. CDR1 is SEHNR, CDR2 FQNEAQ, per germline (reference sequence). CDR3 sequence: CASFPKQGYGTDTQYF. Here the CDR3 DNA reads TGTGCCAGTTTCCCAAAACAGGGCTATGGCACAGATACGCAGTATTTT.

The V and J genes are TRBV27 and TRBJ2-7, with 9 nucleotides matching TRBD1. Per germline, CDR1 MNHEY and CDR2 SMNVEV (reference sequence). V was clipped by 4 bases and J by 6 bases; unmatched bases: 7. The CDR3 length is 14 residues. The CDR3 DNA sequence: TGTGCCAGCAGTTCCCCCGGGACAGGGCTCGAGCAGTACTTC. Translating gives CASSSPGTGLEQYF.

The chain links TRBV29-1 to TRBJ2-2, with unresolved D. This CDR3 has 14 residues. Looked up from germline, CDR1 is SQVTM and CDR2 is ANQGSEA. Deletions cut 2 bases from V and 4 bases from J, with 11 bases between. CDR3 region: CSVEFLVSTGELFF. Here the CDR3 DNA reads TGCAGCGTTGAATTTCTAGTATCCACCGGGGAGCTGTTTTTT.

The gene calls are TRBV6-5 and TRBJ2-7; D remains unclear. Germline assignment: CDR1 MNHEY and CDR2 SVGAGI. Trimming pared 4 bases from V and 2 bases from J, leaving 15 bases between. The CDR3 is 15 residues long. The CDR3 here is CASSLDEANTYEQYF. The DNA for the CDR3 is TGTGCCAGCAGTTTAGACGAGGCCAACACCTACGAGCAGTACTTC.

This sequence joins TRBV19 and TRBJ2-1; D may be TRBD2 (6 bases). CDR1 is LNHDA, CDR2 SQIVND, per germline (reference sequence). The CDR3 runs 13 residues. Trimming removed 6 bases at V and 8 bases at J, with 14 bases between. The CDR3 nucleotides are TGTGCCAGTAGCCTCTTGGGCGGGGATGAGCAGTTCTTC. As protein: CASSLLGGDEQFF. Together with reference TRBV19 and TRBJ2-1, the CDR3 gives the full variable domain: DGGITQSPKYLFRKEGQNVTLSCEQNLNHDAMYWYRQDPGQGLRLIYYSQIVNDFQKGDIAEGYSVSREKKESFPLTVTSAQKNPTAFYLCASSLLGGDEQFFGPGTRLTVL.

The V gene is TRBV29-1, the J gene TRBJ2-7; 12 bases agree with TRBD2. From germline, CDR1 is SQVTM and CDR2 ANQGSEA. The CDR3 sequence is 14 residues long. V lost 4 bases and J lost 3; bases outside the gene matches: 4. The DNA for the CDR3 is TGCAGCGTTGCTCTAGCGGGAGGGGGCTACGAGCAGTACTTC. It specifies CSVALAGGGYEQYF.

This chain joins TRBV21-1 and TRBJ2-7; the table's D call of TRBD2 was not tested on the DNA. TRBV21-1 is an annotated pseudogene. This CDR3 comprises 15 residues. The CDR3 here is CASSTDLTSSYEQYF. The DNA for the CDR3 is TGTGCCAGCAGCACCGATTTGACTAGCTCCTACGAGCAGTACTTC.

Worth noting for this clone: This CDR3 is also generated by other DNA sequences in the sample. CDR3 in DNA: TGCGCCAGCAGCTTGCTTGGCCAAGAGACCCAGTACTTC. Translating gives CASSLLGQETQYF. The chain employs TRBV5-1 and TRBJ2-5, with D unresolved. The germline V gene has CDR1 SGHRS and CDR2 YFSETQ. The V and J ends lost 1 base and 1 base respectively, with 5 bases between them. The CDR3 loop spans 13 amino acids.

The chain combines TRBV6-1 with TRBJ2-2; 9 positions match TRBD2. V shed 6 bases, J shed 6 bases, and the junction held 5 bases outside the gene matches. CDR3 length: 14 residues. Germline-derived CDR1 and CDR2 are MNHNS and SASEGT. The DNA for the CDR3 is TGTGCCAGCAGGGAGCGGGAGGTTTCCGGGGAGCTGTTTTTT. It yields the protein CASREREVSGELFF.

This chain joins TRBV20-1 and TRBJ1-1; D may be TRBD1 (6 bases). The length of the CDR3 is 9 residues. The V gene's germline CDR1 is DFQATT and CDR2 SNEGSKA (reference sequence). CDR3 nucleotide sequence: TGCTCCTGGGGGCCTGAAGCTTTCTTT. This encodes CSWGPEAFF.

CDR3 bases: TGTGCCAGCAGCCGGACCGCATCTGAAGCTTTCTTT. It is translated as CASSRTASEAFF. This sequence joins TRBV5-4 and TRBJ1-1; no definite D call. The V gene's germline CDR1 is SGHNT and CDR2 YYREEE (reference sequence). With 4 bases removed from V and 6 bases from J, the gap between germline ends came to 10 bases. The CDR3 has 12 amino acids.

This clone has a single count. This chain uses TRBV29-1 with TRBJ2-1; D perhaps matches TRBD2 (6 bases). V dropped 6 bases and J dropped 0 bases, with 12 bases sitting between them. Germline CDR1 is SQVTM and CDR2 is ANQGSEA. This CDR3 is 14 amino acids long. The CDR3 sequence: CSVGSRLSYNEQFF. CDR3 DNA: TGCAGCGTCGGGAGCAGACTCTCCTACAATGAGCAGTTCTTC.